Described below is a single T cell receptor beta chain sequence and its context. The target antigen is unknown. RNA totalling roughly 0.45 to 1 ug underwent reverse transcription with random hexamers. TCRdb fed the immunoSEQ multiplex PCR reads into MiXCR, producing one record per CDR3 protein. The sample includes 85,000 to 120,000 distinct CDR3 sequences, around 94% seen only once; the top ten take approximately 0.41%. Sequencing targeted TCR beta in blood CD8+ and CD4+ T cells. The sample is drawn from a study of CD8 T cells in Susac syndrome. Trimming left V 1 base short and J 10 bases short, with 11 bases between. This CDR3 contains 14 residues. From germline, CDR1 is LGHDT and CDR2 YNNKEL (reference sequence). Study-level points and caveats: There were under 20 Susac-specific public clones in total CD8+ repertoires and five in CD8+ TEMRA repertoires. Peak Susac CD8+ clonal expansion occurred in TEMRA cells and active patients.

Sequenced input: CD8+ T cells from PBMCs. The sequence was collected from a human donor with Susac syndrome. The V gene is TRBV3-1, the J gene TRBJ1-6; unclear D gene. CDR3 nucleotides: TGTGCCAGCAGCCAAGGGGAAAAGGGCTCACCCCTCCACTTT. This codes for CASSQGEKGSPLHF.